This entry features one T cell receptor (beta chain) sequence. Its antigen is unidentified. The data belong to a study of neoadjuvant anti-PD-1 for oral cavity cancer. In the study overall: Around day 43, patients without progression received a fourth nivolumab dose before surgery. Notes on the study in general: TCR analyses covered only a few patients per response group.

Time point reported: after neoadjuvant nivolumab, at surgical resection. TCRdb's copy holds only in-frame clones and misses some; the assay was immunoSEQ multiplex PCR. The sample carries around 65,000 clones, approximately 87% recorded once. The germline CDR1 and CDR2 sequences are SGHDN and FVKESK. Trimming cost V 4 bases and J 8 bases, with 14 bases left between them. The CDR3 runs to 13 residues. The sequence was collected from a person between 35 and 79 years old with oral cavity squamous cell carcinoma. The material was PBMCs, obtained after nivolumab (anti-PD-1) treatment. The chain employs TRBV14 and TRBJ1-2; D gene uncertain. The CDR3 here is CASSRNPAGGYTF. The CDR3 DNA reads TGTGCCAGCAGCCGAAACCCGGCGGGCGGCTACACCTTC.